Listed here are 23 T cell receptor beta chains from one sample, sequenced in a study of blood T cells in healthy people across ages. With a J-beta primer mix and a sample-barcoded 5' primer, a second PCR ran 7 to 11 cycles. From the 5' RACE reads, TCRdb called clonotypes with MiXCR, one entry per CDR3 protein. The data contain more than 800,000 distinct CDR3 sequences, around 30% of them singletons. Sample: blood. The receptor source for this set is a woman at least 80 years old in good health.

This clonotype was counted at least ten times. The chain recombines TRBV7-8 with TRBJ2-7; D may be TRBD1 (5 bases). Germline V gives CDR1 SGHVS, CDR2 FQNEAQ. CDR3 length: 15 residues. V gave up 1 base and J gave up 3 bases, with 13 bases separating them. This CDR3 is CASSLEGFLRYEQYF. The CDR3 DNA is TGTGCCAGCAGCTTAGAGGGGTTTCTCCGCTACGAGCAGTACTTC.

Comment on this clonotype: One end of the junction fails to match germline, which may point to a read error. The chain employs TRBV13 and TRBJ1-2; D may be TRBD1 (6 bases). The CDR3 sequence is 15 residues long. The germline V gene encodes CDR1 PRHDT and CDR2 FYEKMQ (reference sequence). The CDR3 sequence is CVSSANRDTPYSYTF. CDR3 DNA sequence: TGTGTCAGCAGCGCCAACCGGGACACCCCCTATAGCTACACCTTC.

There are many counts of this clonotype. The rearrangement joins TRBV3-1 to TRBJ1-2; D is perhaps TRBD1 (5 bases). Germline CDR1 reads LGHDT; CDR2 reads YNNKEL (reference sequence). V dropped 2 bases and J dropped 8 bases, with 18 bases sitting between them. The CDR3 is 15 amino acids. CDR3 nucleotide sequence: TGTGCCAGCAGCCAAAATCGAGGGAGGGGATGGGGCTACACCTTC. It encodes CASSQNRGRGWGYTF.

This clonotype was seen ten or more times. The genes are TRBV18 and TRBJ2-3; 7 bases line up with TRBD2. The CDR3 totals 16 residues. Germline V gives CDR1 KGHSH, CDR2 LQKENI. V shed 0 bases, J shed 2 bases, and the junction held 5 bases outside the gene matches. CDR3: CASSPPSRGVTDTQYF. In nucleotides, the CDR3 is TGTGCCAGCTCACCACCCAGTCGGGGGGTCACAGATACGCAGTATTTT.

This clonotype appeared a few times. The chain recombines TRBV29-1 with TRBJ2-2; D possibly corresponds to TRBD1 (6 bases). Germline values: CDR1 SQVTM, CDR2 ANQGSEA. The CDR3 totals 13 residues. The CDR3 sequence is CSSLDSNTGELFF. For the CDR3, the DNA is TGCAGTTCCTTGGACAGTAACACCGGGGAGCTGTTTTTT.

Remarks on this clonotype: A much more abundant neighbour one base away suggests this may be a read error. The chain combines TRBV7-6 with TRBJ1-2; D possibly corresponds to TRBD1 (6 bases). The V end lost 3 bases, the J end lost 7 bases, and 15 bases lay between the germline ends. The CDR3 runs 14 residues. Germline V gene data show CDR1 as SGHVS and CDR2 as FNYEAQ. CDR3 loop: CASSLGGALLGYTF. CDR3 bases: TGTGCCAGCAGCTTGGGGGGGGCTCTCCTTGGCTACACCTTC.

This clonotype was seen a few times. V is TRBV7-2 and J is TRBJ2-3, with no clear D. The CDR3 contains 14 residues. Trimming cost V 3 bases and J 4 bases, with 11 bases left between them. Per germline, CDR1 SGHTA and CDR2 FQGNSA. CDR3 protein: CASSLRQTADTQYF. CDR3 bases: TGTGCCAGCAGCTTGAGGCAGACCGCAGATACGCAGTATTTT.

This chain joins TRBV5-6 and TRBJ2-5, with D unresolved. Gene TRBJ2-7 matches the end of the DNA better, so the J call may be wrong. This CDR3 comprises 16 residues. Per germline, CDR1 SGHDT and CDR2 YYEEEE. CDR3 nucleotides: TGTGCCAGCAGCTTGCCCACGGAACGTCGCTCCTACGAGCAGTACTTC. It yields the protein CASSLPTERRSYEQYF.

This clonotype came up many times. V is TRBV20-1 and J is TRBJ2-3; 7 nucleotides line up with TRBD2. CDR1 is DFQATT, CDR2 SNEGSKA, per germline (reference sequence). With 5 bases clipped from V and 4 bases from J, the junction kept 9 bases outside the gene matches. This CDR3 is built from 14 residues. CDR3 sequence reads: CSARPGGIADTQYF. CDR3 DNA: TGCAGTGCTCGCCCCGGGGGGATAGCAGATACGCAGTATTTT.

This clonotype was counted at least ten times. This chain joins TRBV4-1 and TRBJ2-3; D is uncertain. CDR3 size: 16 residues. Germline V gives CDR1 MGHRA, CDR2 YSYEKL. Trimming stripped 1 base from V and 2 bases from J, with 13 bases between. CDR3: CASSQAGAAFTDTQYF. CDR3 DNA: TGCGCCAGCAGCCAAGCTGGAGCTGCCTTCACAGATACGCAGTATTTT.

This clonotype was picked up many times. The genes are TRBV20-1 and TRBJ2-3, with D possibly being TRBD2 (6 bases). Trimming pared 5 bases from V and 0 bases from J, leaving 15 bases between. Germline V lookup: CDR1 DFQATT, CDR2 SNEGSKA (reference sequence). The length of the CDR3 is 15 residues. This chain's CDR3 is CSAVPRGTSTDTQYF. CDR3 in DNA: TGCAGTGCTGTCCCTCGGGGGACTAGCACAGATACGCAGTATTTT.

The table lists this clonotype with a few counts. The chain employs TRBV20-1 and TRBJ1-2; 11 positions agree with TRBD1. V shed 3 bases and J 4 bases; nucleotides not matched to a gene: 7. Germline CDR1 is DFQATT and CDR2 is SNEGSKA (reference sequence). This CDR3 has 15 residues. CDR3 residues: CSASRGQGAGYGYTF. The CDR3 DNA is TGCAGTGCTAGTCGCGGACAGGGGGCGGGCTATGGCTACACCTTC.

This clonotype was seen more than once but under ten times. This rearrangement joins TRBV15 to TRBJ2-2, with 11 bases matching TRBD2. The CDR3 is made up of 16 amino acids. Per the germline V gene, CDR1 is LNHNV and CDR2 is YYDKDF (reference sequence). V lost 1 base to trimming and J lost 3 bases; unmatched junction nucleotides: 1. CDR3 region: CATSRGTSGYTGELFF. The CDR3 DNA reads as TGTGCCACCAGCAGAGGGACTAGCGGGTACACCGGGGAGCTGTTTTTT.

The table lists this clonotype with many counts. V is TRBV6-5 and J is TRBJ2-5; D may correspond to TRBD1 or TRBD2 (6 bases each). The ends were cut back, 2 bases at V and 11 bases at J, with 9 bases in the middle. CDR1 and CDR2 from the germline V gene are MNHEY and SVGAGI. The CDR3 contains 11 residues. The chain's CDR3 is CASSYQGRQYF. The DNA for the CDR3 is TGTGCCAGCAGTTACCAGGGGAGGCAGTACTTC.

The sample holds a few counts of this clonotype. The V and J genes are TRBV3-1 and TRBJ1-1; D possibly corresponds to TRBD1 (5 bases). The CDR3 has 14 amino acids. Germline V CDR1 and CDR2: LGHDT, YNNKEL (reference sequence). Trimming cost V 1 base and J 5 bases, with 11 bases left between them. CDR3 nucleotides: TGTGCCAGCAGCCAAGTCCAGGGTGGGACTGAAGCTTTCTTT. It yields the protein CASSQVQGGTEAFF.

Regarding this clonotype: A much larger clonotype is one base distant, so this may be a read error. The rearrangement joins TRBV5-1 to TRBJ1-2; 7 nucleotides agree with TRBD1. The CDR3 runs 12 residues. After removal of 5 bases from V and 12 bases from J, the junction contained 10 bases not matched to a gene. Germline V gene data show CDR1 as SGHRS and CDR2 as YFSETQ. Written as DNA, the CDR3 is TGCGCCAGCAGTTCTAACAGGGGCGGCCACACCTTC. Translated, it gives CASSSNRGGHTF.

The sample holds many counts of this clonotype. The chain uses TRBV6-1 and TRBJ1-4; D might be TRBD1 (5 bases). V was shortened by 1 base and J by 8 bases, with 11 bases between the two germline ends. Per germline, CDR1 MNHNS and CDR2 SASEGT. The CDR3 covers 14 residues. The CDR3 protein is CASSEGVHREKLFF. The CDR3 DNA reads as TGTGCCAGCAGTGAAGGTGTACACAGGGAAAAACTGTTTTTT.

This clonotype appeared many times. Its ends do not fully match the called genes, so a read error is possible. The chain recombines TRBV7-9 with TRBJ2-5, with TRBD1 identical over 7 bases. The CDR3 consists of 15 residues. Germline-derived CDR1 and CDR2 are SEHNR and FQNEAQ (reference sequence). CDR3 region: CASTLTGQIQETQYF. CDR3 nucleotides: TGTGCCAGCACCTTAACGGGACAGATCCAAGAGACCCAGTACTTC.

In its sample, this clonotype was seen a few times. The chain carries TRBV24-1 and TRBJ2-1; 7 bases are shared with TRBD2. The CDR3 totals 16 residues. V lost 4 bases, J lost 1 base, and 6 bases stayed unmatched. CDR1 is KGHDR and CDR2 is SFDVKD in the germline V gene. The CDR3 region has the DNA TGTGCCACCAGTGACGCGACGGGGGGTTCCTACAATGAGCAGTTCTTC. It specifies CATSDATGGSYNEQFF.

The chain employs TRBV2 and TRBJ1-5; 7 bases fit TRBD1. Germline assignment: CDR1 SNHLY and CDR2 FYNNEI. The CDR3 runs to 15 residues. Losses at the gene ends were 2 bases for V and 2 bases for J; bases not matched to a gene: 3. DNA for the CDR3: TGTGCCAGCAGTGAACAAGGACAGGGCAATCAGCCCCAGCATTTT. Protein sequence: CASSEQGQGNQPQHF.

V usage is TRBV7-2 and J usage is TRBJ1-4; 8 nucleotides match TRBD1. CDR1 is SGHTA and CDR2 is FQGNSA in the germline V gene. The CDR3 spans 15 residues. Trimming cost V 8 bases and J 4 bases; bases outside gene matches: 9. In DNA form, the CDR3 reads TGTGCCAGCGGCCGTATGGGACAGGTTAATGAAAAACTGTTTTTT. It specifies CASGRMGQVNEKLFF.

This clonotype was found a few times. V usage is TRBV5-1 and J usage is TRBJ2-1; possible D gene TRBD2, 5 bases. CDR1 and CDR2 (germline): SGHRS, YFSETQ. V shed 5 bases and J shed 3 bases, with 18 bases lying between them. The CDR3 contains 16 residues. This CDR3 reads CASSPSSSTFYNEQFF. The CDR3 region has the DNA TGCGCCAGCAGTCCCTCTTCTAGCACCTTCTACAATGAGCAGTTCTTC.

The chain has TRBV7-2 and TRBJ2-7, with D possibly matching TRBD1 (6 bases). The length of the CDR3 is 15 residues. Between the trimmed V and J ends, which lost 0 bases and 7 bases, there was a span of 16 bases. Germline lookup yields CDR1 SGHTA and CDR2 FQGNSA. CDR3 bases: TGTGCCAGCAGCTTAGCGGGGGCCTTCTACAATGAGCAGTACTTC. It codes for CASSLAGAFYNEQYF.